This is a list of T cell receptor beta chains from one sample in a study of tumor and adjacent non-tumor tissue in lung cancer. TCRdb processed the multiplex PCR reads anew with MiXCR; each CDR3 protein has one entry. The sample includes 70,000 to 90,000 distinct CDR3 sequences, 65% to 75% of them seen just once. The sequenced sample was distant non-tumor lung tissue. These receptors were taken from a woman aged 45-65 years with non-small cell lung cancer. Both conserved end residues are part of each CDR3. A D gene is named only where the DNA matches it firmly. The size entry is marked missing in some rows and otherwise reads once, few, many or a size class.

V,size,D,J,DNA,CDR3
TRBV11-1,-,-,TRBJ1-1,TGTGGCAGCAGTTTGAAGGAGTTGAACACTGAAACTTTCTTT,CGSSLKELNTETFF
TRBV29-1,-,TRBD2,TRBJ2-1,TGCAGCGTACGGACTAGCAGGGTAAACAAAGAGCAGTTCTTC,CSVRTSRVNKEQFF
TRBV29-1,-,TRBD1,TRBJ2-2,TGCAGCGTCAGGACAGGGGACACCGGGGAGTTGTTTTTT,CSVRTGDTGELFF
TRBV6-2/TRBV6-3,-,-,TRBJ1-1,TGTGTCAGCATAGACGGAATGAACACTGAAGCTTTCTTT,CVSIDGMNTEAFF
TRBV12-3/TRBV12-4,many,TRBD1,TRBJ1-2,TGTGCCAGCAGTCAAACAGGGGGCCGGGGTGGCTACACCTTC,CASSQTGGRGGYTF
TRBV7-2,few,-,TRBJ2-1,TGTGCCAGCAGCTTAGCTCAGTCCTACAATGAGCAGTTCTTC,CASSLAQSYNEQFF
TRBV29-1,-,-,TRBJ2-3,TGCAGTGTTGAAAAAGGACGGCTGCACCCAGGTACGCAGTATTTT,CSVEKGRLHPGTQYF
TRBV11-1,-,TRBD1,TRBJ1-1,TGTGCCAGCAAGGACAGGGGCGACACTGAAGCTTTCTTT,CASKDRGDTEAFF
TRBV10-3,-,-,TRBJ1-1,TGTGCCGTCAGTGAGAACCAGGGCACTGAAGCCTTCTTT,CAVSENQGTEAFF
TRBV28,-,TRBD1,TRBJ2-7,TGTGCCAGCAGCACTGGGGAAGGGGGCCCCTACGAGCAGTACTTC,CASSTGEGGPYEQYF
TRBV6-5,-,-,TRBJ2-3,TGTGCCAGGAGTTACGTGGCCACAGATACGCAATATTTT,CARSYVATDTQYF
TRBV4-2,many,TRBD1,TRBJ1-1,TGTGCCAGCAGACAGACAGGGGAAGGCACTGAAGCTTTCTTT,CASRQTGEGTEAFF
TRBV4-1,-,-,TRBJ1-1,TGCGCCAGCAGCCAAGATCGTTACAGAGCAAACACTGAAGTTTTCTTT,CASSQDRYRANTEVFF
TRBV11-2,few,-,TRBJ2-1,TGTGCCAGCAGCTGGATGATACTAGTGTGGGACAATGAGCAGTTCTTC,CASSWMILVWDNEQFF
TRBV5-1,many,-,TRBJ2-7,TGCGCCAGCAGCTTGACAGCCCAGCAGGTCTCCTACGAGCAGTACTTC,CASSLTAQQVSYEQYF
TRBV29-1,-,TRBD1,TRBJ1-1,TGCAGCGGGGGACAGCGGCACACTGAAGCTTTCTTT,CSGGQRHTEAFF
TRBV12-3/TRBV12-4,many,TRBD2,TRBJ2-1,TGTGCCAGCAGACTAGCGGGAGACAATGAGCAGTTCTTC,CASRLAGDNEQFF
TRBV5-5,many,-,TRBJ2-2,TGTGCCAGCAGCTTGTCGCAGATTACGAACACCGGGGAGCTGTTTTTT,CASSLSQITNTGELFF
TRBV11-2,-,-,TRBJ1-5,TGTGCCAGCAACGAAGGTAGGAACCAGCCCCAGCATTTT,CASNEGRNQPQHF
TRBV20-1,-,TRBD1,TRBJ1-6,TGCAGTGCTAAAGCTTCAGGGGGCCCCCCTTCACCCCTCCACTTT,CSAKASGGPPSPLHF
TRBV28,-,-,TRBJ1-5,TGTGTCTGCAGTTTAACCTCCAGGCTTAGGAATCAGCCCCAGCATTTT,CVCSLTSRLRNQPQHF
TRBV2,few,-,TRBJ1-5,TGTGCCAGCAGGCTAAGCAATCAGCCCCAGCATTTT,CASRLSNQPQHF
TRBV29-1,many,-,TRBJ2-1,TGCAGCGTTGAAGATTGGGGGGTAGAAAATGAGCAGTTCTTC,CSVEDWGVENEQFF
TRBV11-2,-,-,TRBJ1-2,TGTGTCAGCAGCTTAAAGGGGGGCATCGATGGCTATACCTTC,CVSSLKGGIDGYTF
TRBV20-1,many,-,TRBJ2-1,TGCAGTGCTAGAGCGTACAGTGACAATGAGCAGTTCTTC,CSARAYSDNEQFF
TRBV11-2,-,-,TRBJ2-1,TGTGCCAGCAGCATAGATCCCAGCAAGGGCGGTGAGCAGTTCTTC,CASSIDPSKGGEQFF
TRBV11-2,-,-,TRBJ1-1,TGTGCCAGCAACTTAGTGGATAACACTGAAGCTTTCTTC,CASNLVDNTEAFF
TRBV11-2,-,TRBD2,TRBJ2-1,TGTGCCAGCAGCTTAGGTTGGGCTAGCGGGGTCTACAATGAGCAGCTCTTC,CASSLGWASGVYNEQLF
TRBV12-3/TRBV12-4,many,TRBD1,TRBJ1-1,TGTGCCAGCAGTCCGAGACAGGGAAACGCTGAAGCTTTCTTT,CASSPRQGNAEAFF
TRBV10-3,many,TRBD2,TRBJ2-2,TGTGCCATCAGGGGGACTAGCGGGAGTACTAACACCGGGGAGCTGTTTTTT,CAIRGTSGSTNTGELFF
TRBV6-2/TRBV6-3,-,TRBD1,TRBJ1-2,TGTGCCAACAGCCGCGGACAGGGGCAGGATGGGTACATCTTC,CANSRGQGQDGYIF
TRBV7-8,-,-,TRBJ1-6,TGTGCCAGCAGCTTAGGGACAGAGTTCGGCCCCCTCCACTTT,CASSLGTEFGPLHF
TRBV12-3/TRBV12-4,-,-,TRBJ2-6,TGTGCCAGCGGTCCACGAACTGGGGCCAACGTCATGACTTTC,CASGPRTGANVMTF
TRBV20-1,once,-,TRBJ2-1,TGCAGTGCTAGAGACTGGGGGAGCCCTTACAATGAGCAATTCTTC,CSARDWGSPYNEQFF
TRBV7-3,many,TRBD1,TRBJ2-1,TGTGCCAGCAGCTTGACAGGGGACTCCTACAATGAGCAGTTCTTC,CASSLTGDSYNEQFF
TRBV20-1,many,TRBD1,TRBJ2-7,TGCAGTGCTAGAACCCACAGGGGGCTCGACGAGCAGTACTTC,CSARTHRGLDEQYF
TRBV20-1,many,-,TRBJ1-1,TGCAGTGCTAGCAGGTGGGGGGTGGACACTGAAGCTTTCTTT,CSASRWGVDTEAFF
TRBV20-1,-,-,TRBJ2-4,TGCAGTGCTATTTGGGGGCTCAAAGACATCCAGTACTTC,CSAIWGLKDIQYF
TRBV20-1,-,TRBD2,TRBJ2-1,TGCAGTGCTCCTCCGACTAGCGGGGGGGGAGGAAATGAGCAGTTCTTC,CSAPPTSGGGGNEQFF
TRBV20-1,-,-,TRBJ2-7,TGCAGTGTGAGCCCGGACTCCCTTAGGTTCGAGCAGTACTTC,CSVSPDSLRFEQYF
TRBV11-2,few,TRBD1,TRBJ2-7,TGCCCCAGCAGCTTCGGGACAGGGGTTACCTACGAGCAGTGCTTC,CPSSFGTGVTYEQCF
TRBV4-1,-,-,TRBJ1-2,TGCGCCAGCAGCCAAGGAGAGGGGGACTATGGCTACACTTTC,CASSQGEGDYGYTF
TRBV20-1,-,TRBD2,TRBJ2-3,TGCAGTGCTAGAAACCTAGCGGGGAGCACAGATACGCAGTATTTT,CSARNLAGSTDTQYF
TRBV20-1,-,-,TRBJ1-5,TGCAGTGCTCTAGCGGACCCAAACACAGATACGCAGCATTTT,CSALADPNTDTQHF
TRBV29-1,-,-,TRBJ1-1,TGCAGCGTAGTAGACCTGAACACTGAAGCTTTCTTT,CSVVDLNTEAFF
TRBV20-1,once,-,TRBJ2-5,TGCAGTACCAGTCCTAGCAGGAGGAGGAAAGAGACCCAGTACTTC,CSTSPSRRRKETQYF
TRBV20-1,once,-,TRBJ2-1,TGCAGTGCTGGAGACCCCGGACAGAGTATAAACGAGCAGTTCTTC,CSAGDPGQSINEQFF
TRBV11-1,-,TRBD1,TRBJ2-3,TGTGCCAGCAGCTTAGCGACTGGGACAGATATTCAGTATTTT,CASSLATGTDIQYF
TRBV20-1,-,TRBD1,TRBJ2-1,TGCAGTGCTAGAGACAGGGGGTGGTACGGGGAAAACACTGAGCAGTTGTTC,CSARDRGWYGENTEQLF
TRBV2,-,-,TRBJ2-3,TGTGCCAGCAGCGCTCGGGACCCTAGGGTCGATACGCAGTATTTT,CASSARDPRVDTQYF
TRBV6-2/TRBV6-3,-,-,TRBJ2-6,TGTGCGAGCAGTTCTATCCGAAATGGGGCCAACGTCCTGACTTTC,CASSSIRNGANVLTF
TRBV7-9,few,-,TRBJ2-7,TGTGCCAGCAGCTCATTTCGGAGCCCTGGGGAGCAGTACTTC,CASSSFRSPGEQYF
TRBV5-6,-,-,TRBJ2-1,TGTGCCTGCAGCTTGGAGGGGGAAGGCAGAAATGGTGAGCAGTTCTTC,CACSLEGEGRNGEQFF
TRBV7-8,-,-,TRBJ2-2,TGTGCCAGCAGCTCCGGGGCTTACACCGGGGAGCTGTTTTTT,CASSSGAYTGELFF
TRBV11-2,-,-,TRBJ1-2,TGTGCCAGCAGATTATCTCCTCTAAATACCTATGGCTACACCTTC,CASRLSPLNTYGYTF
TRBV7-2,few,-,TRBJ1-3,TGTGCCAGCAGCATCCCCGGGGGCGGAAAGACCATATATTTT,CASSIPGGGKTIYF
TRBV20-1,many,-,TRBJ1-1,TGCAGTGCTAGGTCAGGGAACACTGAAGCTTTCTTT,CSARSGNTEAFF
TRBV5-5,-,-,TRBJ2-7,TGTGCCAGCGGCTTAACATGGAAAACCTACGAGCAGTACTTC,CASGLTWKTYEQYF
TRBV6-6,-,TRBD2,TRBJ2-7,TGTGCCAGCAGTTACTCACGGCGGGAGTTTAGCGAGCAGTACTTC,CASSYSRREFSEQYF
TRBV20-1,many,TRBD2,TRBJ2-2,TGCAGTGCTAGGGAAGATCCGGGACTAGAAACCGGGGAGCTGTTTTTT,CSAREDPGLETGELFF